These T cell receptor beta chains were read from a single sample in a study of patients and donors after allogeneic stem cell transplantation. One entry per CDR3 protein, called by TCRdb with MiXCR from the RT-PCR reads. The sample holds roughly 960,000 distinct CDR3 sequences, 15% to 20% seen once. The specimen sequenced was blood, either unsorted or a sorted T cell fraction (not recorded which). The receptors originated from a human donor who was either an allogeneic HSCT recipient or a stem cell or donor lymphocyte infusion donor (not recorded which). It is not recorded whose cells these are; they may come from a transplant donor. Each CDR3 is given with its conserved first and last residue.

V	J	CDR3
TRBV5-1	TRBJ2-2	CASSPGTSFVGELFF
TRBV20-1	TRBJ1-1	CSARPRRGGNTEAFF
TRBV9	TRBJ2-5	CASSAKQWYQETQYF
TRBV9	TRBJ2-7	CASSVDHMAGGDYEQYF
TRBV12-3/TRBV12-4	TRBJ1-5	CASSPFVGVSNQPQHF
TRBV2	TRBJ2-2	CASSGPDTGELFF
TRBV5-1	TRBJ2-5	CASSKAILQETQYF
TRBV7-9	TRBJ2-3	CASRKGRGLAIDTQYF
TRBV12-3/TRBV12-4	TRBJ2-7	CASSLKGRDYEQYF
TRBV4-1	TRBJ2-4	CASSQDTQGVNIQYF
TRBV20-1	TRBJ1-6	CSARDPNRILHF
TRBV27	TRBJ1-6	CASRPPPRTGLYNSPLHF
TRBV10-3	TRBJ1-1	CAISPHSENTEAFF
TRBV21-1	TRBJ2-3	CASPRGPDTQYF
TRBV12-3/TRBV12-4	TRBJ1-1	CASSGGTGHTEAFF
TRBV7-7	TRBJ2-1	CASSLGQRVGDEQFF
TRBV4-3	TRBJ2-1	CASSQEGTSPYNEQFF
TRBV29-1	TRBJ1-2	CSVDRGGNYGYTF
TRBV12-3/TRBV12-4	TRBJ1-1	CASRLDREAFF
TRBV6-2/TRBV6-3	TRBJ2-5	CASSFGAQETQYF
TRBV19	TRBJ1-5	CACQTAHTGTRSNQPQHF
TRBV28	TRBJ2-7	CASDSTWDTSYEQYF
TRBV12-3/TRBV12-4	TRBJ1-1	CATLVSESTEAFF
TRBV5-1	TRBJ1-1	CASRQPQNTEAFF
TRBV6-6	TRBJ2-7	CAASGFSYEQYF
TRBV6-2/TRBV6-3	TRBJ2-7	CASSYDLLDLGGQYF
TRBV29-1	TRBJ1-1	CSVQTGVGNTEAFF
TRBV7-9	TRBJ1-1	CASSFSTRGQGTEAFF
TRBV6-1	TRBJ1-3	CASSTTASGNTIYF
TRBV9	TRBJ2-1	CASSEGGASQFF
TRBV4-1	TRBJ2-7	CASSQDEGRFYEQYF
TRBV27	TRBJ2-5	CATGAGGRIETQYF
TRBV6-1	TRBJ2-5	CASSWGQGGETQYF
TRBV18	TRBJ2-3	CASSPRAGDPDTQYF
TRBV6-5	TRBJ2-2	CASSYGASGSTGELFF
TRBV3-1	TRBJ2-1	CASSQDGLAGVVYNEQFF
TRBV5-4	TRBJ2-1	CASSSTSEAYNEQFF
TRBV7-8	TRBJ1-1	CASSLVRVRGNTEAFF
TRBV7-3	TRBJ2-1	CASSFGRKLYNEQFF
TRBV9	TRBJ2-1	CASSVGGIPYNEQFF
TRBV12-3/TRBV12-4	TRBJ1-2	CASSPGQGAGGYTF
TRBV7-9	TRBJ1-2	CASSPQERNAYGYTF
TRBV10-3	TRBJ1-2	CAISEGQGGGYTF
TRBV12-3/TRBV12-4	TRBJ2-7	CASSSDPGEQYF
TRBV3-1	TRBJ2-5	CASSQVIGGETQYF
TRBV10-3	TRBJ2-7	CAIMRDARPYEQYF
TRBV15	TRBJ2-2	CATSLAGDPGLFF
TRBV2	TRBJ2-1	CASSVQGYNEQFF
TRBV10-3	TRBJ2-7	CAISGQKSSYEQYF
TRBV30	TRBJ2-1	CAWGDLEQFF
TRBV13	TRBJ2-7	CASSLGGQKYEQYF
TRBV12-3/TRBV12-4	TRBJ2-1	CASGGGNSYNEQFF
TRBV9	TRBJ1-2	CASSADLGGYTF
TRBV3-1	TRBJ2-5	CASSPYTPGLALQETQYF
TRBV19	TRBJ2-7	CASSRQGRGFYEQYF